This T cell receptor beta chain was identified during a study of beta chain features in type 1 diabetes (dated by TCRdb to 2016 to 2019). Broadly, across the study: No differences in mean age, gender distribution, total cell number or subset yield were found between patients and healthy donors. Across all samples, 90 million to 130 million sorted cells were examined, and cell number per subset correlated strongly with RNA yield. The study compared TCRB repertoires of sorted circulating CD4+ T cell subsets between recently diagnosed type 1 diabetes patients and matched healthy donors. Naive and central memory subsets were obtained from all 30 or so donors, but regulatory and stem cell-like memory subsets were isolated from only 8 patients and roughly 8 healthy donors. Overall results and qualifications from the work: Naive, central memory and regulatory TCRB repertoires appeared to be more alike among patients than among healthy donors. Only small numbers of individuals were included in the HLA sub-analyses, which left unresolved whether HLA type had any influence on TCRB rearrangement. Shorter templates might have been favored by PCR, but patient and control samples were amplified and corrected together, so both groups would have been affected equally by any skew. Sequencing cDNA rather than genomic DNA could over-represent highly expressing activated cells, although activation and CD3 levels did not differ between groups. Type 1 diabetes patients showed a moderate but significant shortening of TCRB CDR3 length in all four CD4+ subsets. At VDJ recombination sites, patients with type 1 diabetes made fewer insertions and deleted more nucleotides, a pattern implying thymic rearrangement abnormalities.

From its cysteine to its phenylalanine, the CDR3 spans 19 amino acids. The only DNA kept is the CDR3, 57 bases in frame from the first base. Ends trimmed: V by 0 bases, J by 7 bases; bases unmatched to a gene: 16. For CDR1 and CDR2, the germline V gene lists SGHRS and YFSETQ. On this clone: The specificity of this receptor is unknown. No base qualities exist here, and no much larger clone lies one base off it.

The High Capacity cDNA Reverse Transcription Kit was used to reverse transcribe all of the isolated RNA, meaning that expressed TCRB transcripts were what got sequenced. Deep immunoSEQ sequencing was applied to naive, central memory and regulatory T cell samples, giving an average of about 3.4 million total reads per sample. Sorted cells were lysed in RLT buffer and RNA was extracted with DNase-treated RNeasy Micro or Mini kits, depending on cell number. To prevent cross-contamination, every cell subset was processed on its own, while patient and healthy donor samples were processed together. TCRB sequences were amplified from cDNA with the immunoSEQ multiplex PCR, producing 87-bp fragments spanning the CDR3 region. Sequencing of the amplicons was performed on the Illumina HiSeq platform. For the original study's pipeline: PCR bias was corrected computationally using synthetic template baselines, and reads within Hamming distance 2 were collapsed, with unmergeable singletons discarded. By aligning reads against IMGT, V, D and J genes, CDR3 length, and insertions or deletions at six rearrangement sites were assigned. Within each subset, clonotype counts were normalized to sorted cell number, after which true diversity and Gini coefficients were computed with the tcR R package. Repertoire sharing was quantified using the overlap coefficient calculated on TCRB nucleotide sequences. Entries here come from immuneACCESS through TCRdb and include only in-frame sequences with V and J called. Some clones fail to appear in such tables; in the studies checked, an unresolved V gene covers under half of the shortfall, and the cause of the remainder is unknown. The D gene and trimming were derived from the DNA, and the V and J assignments and clone size from that table. Counted in this sample were roughly 300,000 clones; around 13% of them appeared once. Over 5.5% of the sample comes from the top ten.

A single peripheral blood draw of around 0.11 L on average was collected from each donor into heparinised tubes. A BD FACSAria II and a panel including CD45RO, CCR7, CD25, CD127, CD95 and CD27 were used to sort naive, central memory, regulatory and stem cell-like memory CD4+ T cells. Purity was above 95% for every sorted population. PBMCs were separated immediately by Lymphoprep density gradient centrifugation and were stained directly, without being cultured. So that batch effects would be minimized, each experiment stained and sorted samples in pairs, pairing one healthy donor with one patient. Material: central memory CD4+ T cells from blood. The clonotype was recovered from a man younger than 45 in good health. The rearranged chain carries TRBV5-1 and TRBJ2-1, with 10 central nucleotides matching TRBD2. The nucleotides are TGCGCCAGCAGCTTGGCCTTCATAGCCGGGACTAGCGTTCCAAATGAGCAGTTCTTC. The resulting protein is CASSLAFIAGTSVPNEQFF. This CDR3, with the reference TRBV5-1 and TRBJ2-1 proteins standing in past its ends, gives the full variable domain KAGVTQTPRYLIKTRGQQVTLSCSPISGHRSVSWYQQTPGQGLQFLFEYFSETQRNKGNFPGRFSGRQFSNSRSEMNVSTLELGDSALYLCASSLAFIAGTSVPNEQFFGPGTRLTVL.